This TCR beta chain was identified during a study of Ad26.COV2.S vaccination and SARS-CoV-2 variants. About the research overall: Donor got 5x10^10 or 1x10^11 viral particles of Ad26.COV2.S.

Trimming took 6 bases from V and 4 from J, leaving 21 bases between them. Germline CDR1 and CDR2: LNHDA and SQIVND (reference sequence). CDR3 size: 16 residues. Study-level findings and limits: There was a possibility that the TCR breadth and depth analyses underestimated total T cell responses. Spike-specific TCR breadth ran higher among vaccine recipients than placebo recipients.

The data were produced by immunoSEQ multiplex PCR, yet TCRdb's version contains in-frame clones alone and is incomplete. The data show roughly 420,000 clones, roughly 90% seen once. The treatment was: about 20 received Ad26.COV2.S at low or high dose, single or two shots; about 5 received placebo; per-sample allocation not given. Samples were taken on day 63 after the first vaccine or placebo injection. The vaccine antigen was prefusion-stabilized Wuhan SARS-CoV-2 spike. Regarding this clone: Its antigen is as yet unknown.

This chain joins TRBV19 and TRBJ2-5; D perhaps matches TRBD2 (6 bases). Material: peripheral blood, obtained in a trial of Ad26.COV2.S vaccine versus placebo. The clonotype originates from a person aged 18-60 years who received the Ad26.COV2.S COVID-19 vaccine or a placebo. The CDR3 DNA reads TGTGCCAGTAGGAAGGGAGGTGGCCTGTATGGAGAGACCCAGTACTTC. Residues: CASRKGGGLYGETQYF.